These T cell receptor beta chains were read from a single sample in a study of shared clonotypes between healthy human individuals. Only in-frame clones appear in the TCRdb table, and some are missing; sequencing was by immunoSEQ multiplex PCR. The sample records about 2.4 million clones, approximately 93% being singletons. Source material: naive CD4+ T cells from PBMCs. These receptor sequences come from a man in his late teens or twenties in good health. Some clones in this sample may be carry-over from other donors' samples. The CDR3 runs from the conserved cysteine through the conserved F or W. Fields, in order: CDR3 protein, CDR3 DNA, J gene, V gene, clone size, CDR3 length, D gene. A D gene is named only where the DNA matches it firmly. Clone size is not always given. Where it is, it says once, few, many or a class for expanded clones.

CASSRGLAEPYNEQFF TGTGCCAGCAGCCGCGGACTAGCGGAACCCTACAATGAGCAGTTCTTC TRBJ2-1 TRBV4-2 NA 16 TRBD2
CASIPSSSYNSPLHF TGTGCCAGCATTCCCTCGAGCTCCTATAATTCACCCCTCCACTTT TRBJ1-6 TRBV6-1 NA 15 NA
CASSRGEGETQYF TGCGCCAGCAGCCGCGGAGAGGGGGAGACCCAGTACTTC TRBJ2-5 TRBV4-1 NA 13 NA
CASRRDNFYEQYF TGTGCCAGCAGAAGGGACAATTTCTACGAGCAGTACTTC TRBJ2-7 TRBV2 once 13 NA
CASSSLGLAGEGTNEQFF TGTGCCAGCAGTTCCCTGGGACTAGCGGGAGAGGGGACCAATGAGCAGTTCTTC TRBJ2-1 TRBV2 once 18 TRBD2
CASRGTRRNEQFF TGTGCCAGCAGGGGGACGAGGAGGAATGAGCAGTTCTTC TRBJ2-1 TRBV2 few 13 NA
CASSVLAGGHEQFF TGTGCCAGCAGCGTTCTAGCGGGAGGTCATGAGCAGTTCTTC TRBJ2-1 TRBV9 NA 14 TRBD2
CAISVGREDFLGTDTQYF TGTGCCATCAGTGTCGGTCGGGAAGACTTCCTCGGCACAGATACGCAGTATTTT TRBJ2-3 TRBV10-3 NA 18 NA
CASTPIGSGANVLTF TGCGCCAGCACCCCCATCGGCTCTGGGGCCAACGTCCTGACTTTC TRBJ2-6 TRBV5-1 NA 15 NA
CASSVGGSVYEQYF TGTGCCAGCAGTGTGGGCGGGAGTGTCTACGAGCAGTACTTC TRBJ2-7 TRBV2 NA 14 TRBD2
CASSLERGRNTDTQYF TGCGCCAGCAGCTTGGAAAGGGGTAGGAACACAGATACGCAGTATTTT TRBJ2-3 TRBV5-1 NA 16 NA
CASSEGPGTDTQYF TGTGCCAGCAGTGAAGGCCCGGGTACAGATACGCAGTATTTT TRBJ2-3 TRBV6-1 NA 14 NA
CASSFVGEPNYGYTF TGTGCCAGCAGTTTCGTCGGGGAGCCTAACTATGGCTACACCTTC TRBJ1-2 TRBV27 NA 15 NA
CASSLLDRGNGYTF TGTGCCAGCAGCTTATTGGACAGGGGTAATGGCTACACCTTC TRBJ1-2 TRBV11-2 NA 14 TRBD1
CAWSWSWRGSGNTIYF TGTGCCTGGAGTTGGTCTTGGCGCGGCTCTGGAAACACCATATATTTT TRBJ1-3 TRBV30 NA 16 NA
CAISGVYNEQFF TGTGCCATCAGTGGTGTATACAATGAGCAGTTCTTC TRBJ2-1 TRBV10-3 NA 12 NA
CASSVEEFREQYF TGTGCCAGCAGCGTAGAGGAGTTCAGAGAGCAGTACTTC TRBJ2-7 TRBV9 once 13 NA
CASSPATSNYGYTF TGTGCCAGCTCACCCGCAACTTCTAACTATGGCTACACCTTC TRBJ1-2 TRBV18 NA 14 NA
CASFQISATDTQYF TGCGCCAGCTTTCAAATTTCTGCTACAGATACGCAGTATTTT TRBJ2-3 TRBV5-1 NA 14 NA
CASSPSGGDTQYF TGTGCCAGCAGCCCATCGGGGGGAGATACGCAGTATTTT TRBJ2-3 TRBV7-3 NA 13 TRBD2
CASSGLAGAGSYNEQFF TGCGCCAGCAGTGGACTAGCGGGTGCGGGTTCCTACAATGAGCAGTTCTTC TRBJ2-1 TRBV10-1 NA 17 TRBD2
CASRLLNQPQHF TGTGCCAGCAGGCTACTTAATCAGCCCCAGCATTTT TRBJ1-5 TRBV28 NA 12 NA
CASSVDRSNEQFF TGTGCCAGCAGCGTGGACAGGAGTAATGAGCAGTTCTTC TRBJ2-1 TRBV5-4 NA 13 TRBD1
CSVLVAKPGGASYEQYF TGCAGCGTTCTCGTAGCGAAACCAGGGGGCGCGTCGTACGAGCAGTACTTC TRBJ2-7 TRBV29-1 NA 17 TRBD1
CASSFEREQYF TGTGCCAGCAGTTTTGAACGCGAACAGTACTTC TRBJ2-7 TRBV28 NA 11 NA
CASSRGPPYEQYF TGTGCCAGCTCTCGGGGGCCCCCCTACGAGCAGTACTTC TRBJ2-7 TRBV25-1 once 13 NA